The 19 T cell receptor beta chains below come from one sample, sequenced in a study of blood T cell repertoires in COVID-19. Libraries were prepared by immunoSEQ multiplex PCR; TCRdb keeps only in-frame clonotypes and omits some of them. Among 380,000 or so clones listed, around 87% were seen once. Sequencing was done on a sample of PBMCs or T cells enriched from blood (not recorded which). The receptors were sampled from a man under 40 who had recovered from COVID-19.

This chain joins TRBV5-1 and TRBJ1-4; 7 nucleotides match TRBD1. The CDR3 has 17 residues. CDR1 is SGHRS, CDR2 YFSETQ, per germline. Germline trimming cut 4 bases from V and 8 bases from J; bases unmatched to any gene: 17. CDR3: CASSKSRDSFGGEKLFF. CDR3 coding DNA: TGCGCCAGCAGCAAGTCCCGGGACAGTTTTGGAGGCGAAAAACTGTTTTTT. Looking up the rest from reference TRBV5-1 and TRBJ1-4 gives the full variable domain: KAGVTQTPRYLIKTRGQQVTLSCSPISGHRSVSWYQQTPGQGLQFLFEYFSETQRNKGNFPGRFSGRQFSNSRSEMNVSTLELGDSALYLCASSKSRDSFGGEKLFFGSGTQLSVL.

The J gene is TRBJ2-7, the V gene TRBV19, with 8 bases fitting TRBD1. V trimming: 6 bases; J trimming: 2 bases; junction bases outside the gene matches: 9. This CDR3 region has 15 residues. Germline CDR1 is LNHDA and CDR2 is SQIVND (reference sequence). The CDR3 region is CASSHSQGATYEQYF. CDR3 coding DNA: TGTGCCAGTAGCCACTCCCAGGGGGCCACCTACGAGCAGTACTTC. The full variable domain, completed using reference TRBV19 and TRBJ2-7, is DGGITQSPKYLFRKEGQNVTLSCEQNLNHDAMYWYRQDPGQGLRLIYYSQIVNDFQKGDIAEGYSVSREKKESFPLTVTSAQKNPTAFYLCASSHSQGATYEQYFGPGTRLTVT.

The genes are TRBV11-2 and TRBJ1-1; possibly TRBD1 for D (5 bases). The V and J ends lost 6 bases and 1 base respectively, with 15 bases between them. In germline, CDR1 is SGHAT, CDR2 FQNNGV. CDR3 length: 15 residues. The CDR3 region is CASSSPGRQNTEAFF. In nucleotides, the CDR3 is TGTGCCAGCAGTTCCCCAGGGCGGCAGAACACTGAAGCTTTCTTT.

The genes are TRBV5-1 and TRBJ1-2; D gene ambiguous. V was shortened by 0 bases and J by 8 bases, with 11 bases between the two germline ends. The germline V gene has CDR1 SGHRS and CDR2 YFSETQ. The CDR3 is 13 amino acids. The DNA for the CDR3 is TGCGCCAGCAGCTTGGTCCTATCTAACGGCTACACCTTC. It codes for CASSLVLSNGYTF.

V gene TRBV7-9 combines with J gene TRBJ2-5; perhaps TRBD1 as D (6 bases). Trimming stripped 1 base from V and 4 bases from J, with 10 bases between. In germline, CDR1 is SEHNR, CDR2 FQNEAQ (reference sequence). The CDR3 contains 14 residues. The CDR3 sequence: CASSLVGASETQYF. DNA for the CDR3: TGTGCCAGCAGCTTAGTGGGGGCTTCAGAGACCCAGTACTTC.

The genes are TRBV5-5 and TRBJ2-1, with TRBD2 matching over 9 bases. Trimming took 7 bases from V and 6 from J; bases not matched to a gene: 11. CDR3 length equals 15 residues. CDR1 and CDR2 from the germline V gene are SGHKS and YYEKEE (reference sequence). Written as DNA, the CDR3 is TGTGCCAGCCGGGTTGGGCTAGCGGGGTTCAATGAGCAGTTCTTC. This encodes CASRVGLAGFNEQFF.

This chain connects TRBV5-6 to TRBJ2-7; maybe TRBD2 (5 bases). This CDR3 is built from 16 residues. In germline, CDR1 is SGHDT, CDR2 YYEEEE. Trimming left V 4 bases short and J 2 bases short, with 19 bases between. The CDR3 loop reads CASSLDAVGATYEQYF. CDR3 DNA sequence: TGTGCCAGCAGCCTGGACGCCGTGGGAGCTACCTACGAGCAGTACTTC.

This chain connects TRBV6-6 to TRBJ2-7, with 9 nucleotides matching TRBD1. The germline CDR1 and CDR2 sequences are MNHNY and SVGAGI (reference sequence). The CDR3 is 14 amino acids. Unmatched junction bases numbered 9, after V lost 6 bases and J lost 6 bases. CDR3 DNA sequence: TGTGCCAGCAGCCTTACAGGGGGCGCGTCCGAGCAGTACTTC. Its translation is CASSLTGGASEQYF.

The rearrangement joins TRBV4-2 to TRBJ2-1, with TRBD2 matching 13 bases. Germline V gene data show CDR1 as LGHNA and CDR2 as YNFKEQ. Trimming removed 3 bases from V and 3 bases from J; junction bases left unmatched: 5. The CDR3 runs 17 residues. CDR3 coding DNA: TGTGCCAGCAGCCACGGACTAGCGGGAGTACTCTACAATGAGCAGTTCTTC. Translation gives CASSHGLAGVLYNEQFF.

The chain employs TRBV6-5 and TRBJ2-3; D is unresolved. CDR1 is MNHEY, CDR2 SVGAGI, per germline. CDR3 length: 13 residues. CDR3 coding DNA: TGTGCGACTCGAGGCACTTCCACAGATACGCAGTATTTT. Its translation is CATRGTSTDTQYF.

This clone was recorded a few times. The V gene is TRBV4-3, the J gene TRBJ1-2; 8 bases map to TRBD1. Trimming at V came to 0 bases and at J to 5 bases, leaving 8 bases not matched to a gene. This CDR3 is built from 16 residues. Germline loops: CDR1 LGHNA, CDR2 YSLEER. This CDR3 is CASSQEIGQGWYGYTF. The CDR3, as DNA: TGCGCCAGCAGCCAAGAGATAGGACAGGGTTGGTATGGCTACACCTTC.

This clone has just a few counts. The genes are TRBV7-9 and TRBJ2-7; 7 bases are shared with TRBD2. This CDR3 contains 14 residues. CDR1 and CDR2 (germline): SEHNR, FQNEAQ (reference sequence). V lost 5 bases and J lost 6; bases outside the gene matches: 10. CDR3 DNA sequence: TGTGCCAGCAGCCTTACGGGCGGGAGTTCCGAGCAGTACTTC. It encodes CASSLTGGSSEQYF.

The V and J genes are TRBV6-2 or TRBV6-3 and TRBJ1-2; 7 positions match TRBD1. Germline-derived CDR1 and CDR2 are MNHEY and SVGEGT. J gave up 0 bases and V 3 bases, and 4 bases lay outside the gene matches. The length of the CDR3 is 15 residues. The CDR3 loop reads CASSYGDRSNYGYTF. For the CDR3, the DNA is TGTGCCAGCAGTTATGGGGACAGATCTAACTATGGCTACACCTTC.

The chain recombines TRBV19 with TRBJ1-3, with TRBD1 matching over 8 bases. This CDR3 contains 13 residues. Germline V gene sequence: CDR1 LNHDA, CDR2 SQIVND (reference sequence). J was trimmed by 4 bases and V by 11 bases; bases with no gene match: 7. CDR3 amino acids: CASRQGAGNTIYF. CDR3 nucleotides: TGTGCCTCCCGGCAGGGGGCGGGAAACACCATATATTTT.

This clone was picked up a small number of times. The gene calls are TRBV7-8 and TRBJ1-1; no definite D call. Germline CDR1 and CDR2: SGHVS and FQNEAQ. V lost 7 bases and J lost 11, with 20 bases in between. The CDR3 runs to 13 residues. This CDR3 is CASTIKREGRAFF. DNA for the CDR3: TGTGCCAGCACAATTAAGAGGGAGGGTCGGGCTTTCTTT.

This clone occurred a few times. The chain joins TRBV3-1 (or the pseudogene TRBV3-2) to TRBJ2-5; D might be TRBD1 (9 bases). From germline, CDR1 is LGHDT and CDR2 YNNKEL (reference sequence). V lost 4 bases and J 9 bases, leaving 24 bases between the germline ends. This CDR3 has 16 residues. Written as DNA, the CDR3 is TGTGCCAGCAGCCGCCATCAGAACAGGGGGCGGGAGGCCCAGTACTTC. It codes for CASSRHQNRGREAQYF.

This clone was picked up one time. CDR3 DNA: TGTGCCAGCAGGCCCGGGACAGTAACCGGGGAGCTGTTTTTT. Translation: CASRPGTVTGELFF. This chain links TRBV6-5 with TRBJ2-2; 7 bases align to TRBD1. V trimming: 6 bases; J trimming: 5 bases; junction bases outside the gene matches: 6. CDR3 length: 14 residues. Germline-derived CDR1 and CDR2 are MNHEY and SVGAGI.

The chain links TRBV30 to TRBJ1-4, with D perhaps matching TRBD1 (5 bases). This CDR3 has 15 residues. Trimming took off 1 base at V and 5 bases at J, with 14 bases between the two ends. Germline V lookup: CDR1 GTSNPN, CDR2 SVGIG (reference sequence). The CDR3 is CAWSEGLGGNEKLFF. The DNA of the CDR3 is TGTGCCTGGAGTGAGGGGTTGGGAGGAAATGAAAAACTGTTTTTT.

In regard to this clone: Other DNA sequences in this specimen translate into the identical CDR3. V usage is TRBV3-1 (or the pseudogene TRBV3-2) and J usage is TRBJ1-2; 8 bases agree with TRBD1. Germline trimming cut 4 bases from V and 5 bases from J; bases unmatched to any gene: 6. The CDR3 sequence is 14 residues long. The germline CDR1 and CDR2 sequences are LGHDT and YNNKEL (reference sequence). The CDR3 sequence is CASSPGQGGYGYTF. CDR3 nucleotide sequence: TGTGCCAGCAGCCCCGGACAGGGTGGATATGGCTACACCTTC.